This TCR beta chain came from a study of identifying expanded T cells in peripheral blood. Study-level results: Roughly 1.2 clones differed between technical replicates, versus around 15 and 18 over time.

The CDR3 length is 13 residues. V was pared by 5 bases and J by 5 bases, with 13 bases between. Germline CDR1 is SGHAT and CDR2 is FQNNGV. Assay: immunoSEQ multiplex PCR; the TCRdb copy retains only in-frame clones and omits some. The repertoire holds 70,000 or so clones, with almost 90% as singletons. Comments on this clone: Antigen unknown.

Healthy donors had no documented immune events, such as infections, while sampled. The chain employs TRBV11-2 and TRBJ2-7; no definite D call. This TCR derives from a person aged 18 to 75 in good health. Sequences were obtained from blood. CDR3 region: CASSTSLENEQYF. DNA of the CDR3: TGTGCCAGCAGCACCTCTCTAGAGAACGAGCAGTACTTC.